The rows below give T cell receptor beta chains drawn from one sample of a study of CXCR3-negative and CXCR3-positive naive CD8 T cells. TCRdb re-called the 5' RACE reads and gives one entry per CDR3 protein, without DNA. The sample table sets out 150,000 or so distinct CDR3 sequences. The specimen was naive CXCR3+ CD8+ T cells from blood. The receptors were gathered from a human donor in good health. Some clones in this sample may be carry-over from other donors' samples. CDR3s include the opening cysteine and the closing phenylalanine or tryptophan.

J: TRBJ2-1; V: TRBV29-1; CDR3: CSVLGLNSYNEQFF
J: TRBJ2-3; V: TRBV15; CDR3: CATSREGRGGRDTQYF
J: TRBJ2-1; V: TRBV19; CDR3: CASSPTGSSYNEQFF
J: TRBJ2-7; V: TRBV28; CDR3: CASAGGGFYEQYF
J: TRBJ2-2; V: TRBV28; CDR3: CASSSSQLAGGHTGELFF
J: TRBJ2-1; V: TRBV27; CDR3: CASSPTGSEQFF
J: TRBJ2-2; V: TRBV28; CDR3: CASTGFLAGGGAGELFF
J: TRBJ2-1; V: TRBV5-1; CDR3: CASSLGTSGAYNEQFF
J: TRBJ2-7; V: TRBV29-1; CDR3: CSVLAGGSYEQYF
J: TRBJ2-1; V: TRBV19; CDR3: CASSIQGEYNEQFF
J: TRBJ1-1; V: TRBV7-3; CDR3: CASSLVDNTEAFF
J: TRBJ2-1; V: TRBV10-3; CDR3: CAISGDGNNEQFF
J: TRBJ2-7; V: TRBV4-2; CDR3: CASSQEDPRRPEQYF
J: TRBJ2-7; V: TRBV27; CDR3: CASSFQGQEQYF
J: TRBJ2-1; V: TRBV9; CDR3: CASSVLGGDEQFF
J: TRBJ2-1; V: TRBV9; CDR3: CASSAGGSGIGNEQFF
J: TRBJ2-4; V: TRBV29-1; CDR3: CSVDSEPGNIQYF
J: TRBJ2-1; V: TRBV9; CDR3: CASSGGTGDLYNEQFF
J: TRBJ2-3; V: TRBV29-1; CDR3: CSVEGMEGSRTDTQYF
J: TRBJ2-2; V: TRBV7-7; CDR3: CASTRDRNTGELFF
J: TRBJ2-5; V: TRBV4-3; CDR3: CASSQAATSGEETQYF
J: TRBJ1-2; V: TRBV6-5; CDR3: CASSSGTGGYGYTF
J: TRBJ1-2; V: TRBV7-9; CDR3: CASSLPGLDYGYTF
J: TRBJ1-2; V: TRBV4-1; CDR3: CASSPIGHLYGYTF
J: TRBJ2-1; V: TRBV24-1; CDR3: CATGRGVSFNEQFF
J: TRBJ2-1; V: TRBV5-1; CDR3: CASRPAPDSHSYNEQFF
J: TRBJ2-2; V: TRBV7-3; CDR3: CASSSTGAGWNTGELFF
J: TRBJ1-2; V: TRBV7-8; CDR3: CACSLVWQNYGYTF
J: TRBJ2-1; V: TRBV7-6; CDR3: CASSPGQEQFF
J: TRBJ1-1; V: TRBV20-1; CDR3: CSARGFANTEAFF
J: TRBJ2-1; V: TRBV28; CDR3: CASSLFASGINNEQFF
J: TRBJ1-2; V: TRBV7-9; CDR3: CASSGQDSAYGYTF
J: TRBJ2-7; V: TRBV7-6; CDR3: CANSFGGQQYF
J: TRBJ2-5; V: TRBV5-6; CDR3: CASSWGPGLQTQYF
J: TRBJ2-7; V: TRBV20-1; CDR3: CSVPMDREYEQYF
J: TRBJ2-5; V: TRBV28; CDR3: CASSREGEVRTQYF
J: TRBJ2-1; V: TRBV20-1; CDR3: CSARDITSGSAYNEQFF
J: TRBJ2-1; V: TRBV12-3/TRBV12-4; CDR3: CASSLWTSGGLYNEQFF
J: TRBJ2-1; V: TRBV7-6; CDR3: CASSLGGGNEQFF
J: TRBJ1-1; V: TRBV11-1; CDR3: CASSQDRGQGTEAFF
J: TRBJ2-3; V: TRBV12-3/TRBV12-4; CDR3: CASTTFSGWGSTDTQYF
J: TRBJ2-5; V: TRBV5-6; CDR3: CASSSILGGAGAGETQYF
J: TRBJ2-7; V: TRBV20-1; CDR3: CSARAWGYEQYF
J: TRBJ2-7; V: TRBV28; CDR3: CASIAGTFSEQYF
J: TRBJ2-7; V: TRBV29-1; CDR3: CSVEGPDRYEQYF
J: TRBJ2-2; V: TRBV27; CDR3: CASSSPWGGRNTGELFF
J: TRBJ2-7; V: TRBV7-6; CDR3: CASSLSGGSYYEQYF
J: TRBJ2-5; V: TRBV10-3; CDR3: CAISDPTSFLETQYF
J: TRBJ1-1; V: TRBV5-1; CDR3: CASSDYRAAHTEAFF
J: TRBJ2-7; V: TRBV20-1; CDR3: CSARLAGSSYEQYF
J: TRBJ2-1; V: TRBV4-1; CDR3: CASSPSDRDYNEQFF
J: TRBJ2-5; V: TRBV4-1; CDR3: CASSPGSGQETQYF
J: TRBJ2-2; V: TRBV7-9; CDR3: CASSLAGFAAGELFF